Below, 3 T cell receptor beta chains from the same sample are listed, as sequenced in a study of OX40 agonist ivuxolimab in advanced cancers. Library method: the immunoSEQ multiplex PCR assay. Sourced from immuneACCESS, this table was stored by TCRdb with only in-frame sequences that have V and J called. A share of the clones is absent; for the studies checked, an unresolved V gene accounts for under half, and the remainder has no known explanation. The sample data list more than 20,000 clones, and 65% to 80% of these were observed just once. Of the sample, approximately 9.7% falls within the top ten clones. The input for sequencing was CD4+ or CD8+ T cells sorted from blood, taken in a trial of the OX40 agonist ivuxolimab. These receptors were taken from an adult with an advanced solid tumor such as melanoma, head and neck, liver or kidney cancer.

The V call is TRBV6-1, the J call TRBJ1-1; tentatively, D is TRBD1 (6 bases). Germline V CDR1 and CDR2: MNHNS, SASEGT. V lost 3 bases and J lost 3, with 14 bases in between. The CDR3 covers 15 residues. CDR3 region: CASSDSSTGHTEAFF. The DNA for the CDR3 is TGTGCCAGCAGTGACTCCTCCACAGGGCACACTGAAGCTTTCTTT.

V gene TRBV6-5 combines with J gene TRBJ1-1, with a possible D match to TRBD1 (5 bases). V was shortened by 2 bases and J by 5 bases, with 12 bases between the two germline ends. CDR1 is MNHEY and CDR2 is SVGAGI in the germline V gene. This CDR3 comprises 14 residues. The CDR3 DNA reads TGTGCCAGCAGTTACCTTCCGGGGGAGACTGAAGCTTTCTTT. Translating it yields CASSYLPGETEAFF.

The genes are TRBV7-9 and TRBJ2-1; no firm D call. Trimming stripped 0 bases from V and 12 bases from J, with 9 bases between. Looked up from germline, CDR1 is SEHNR and CDR2 is FQNEAQ (reference sequence). The CDR3 extends over 12 amino acids. CDR3 amino acids: CASSLALVSQFF. The DNA of the CDR3 is TGTGCCAGCAGCTTAGCATTGGTCTCGCAGTTCTTC. Supplemented by reference TRBV7-9 and TRBJ2-1, the full variable domain reads DTGVSQNPRHKITKRGQNVTFRCDPISEHNRLYWYRQTLGQGPEFLTYFQNEAQLEKSRLLSDRFSAERPKGSFSTLEIQRTEQGDSAMYLCASSLALVSQFFGPGTRLTVL.